This entry describes one T cell receptor (beta chain). No antigen is known for it. The record originates from a study of regulatory T cells in long-lasting Graves disease. To make TCR beta libraries, researchers used iRepertoire HTBI primers and Arm-PCR of CDR3 regions. TCRdb processed the multiplex PCR reads anew with MiXCR; each CDR3 protein has one entry. The sample includes 350,000 to 400,000 distinct CDR3 sequences, roughly 17% seen only once; the top ten take 20% to 25%. The CDR3 has 12 residues. Germline V CDR1 and CDR2: SGHAT, FQDESV (reference sequence). Deletions cut 6 bases from V and 3 bases from J, with 8 bases between. Study-level findings and limits: It was in persistent disease that TRBV28, TRBJ1-2 and TRBJ2-5 were favored. Comparison showed that persistent patients shared more public clonotypes (fewer than 3,000) than new patients (roughly 970).

Time point meaning: newly diagnosed GD, antithyroid drugs for less than 3 months. Preparation of the TCR library used RNA extracted from PBMCs. In addition, the sample was reused for a study of T cells in Graves' hyperthyroidism and ophthalmopathy. Turning to that study: Graves' hyperthyroidism without ophthalmopathy progression within 18 months was termed stable. Uncontrolled infection, other autoimmune disease, pregnancy or lactation led to exclusion.

The receptor's source is a woman aged 18-29 years with Graves disease. This material consisted of peripheral blood mononuclear cells (PBMCs), taken at new diagnosis, from a patient treated with antithyroid drugs. V is TRBV11-1 and J is TRBJ1-1; no firm D call. DNA of the CDR3: TGTGCCAGCAGGGAAGGTCACACTGAAGCTTTCTTT. The encoded protein is CASREGHTEAFF.